This T cell receptor beta chain is from a study of blood T cell repertoires in COVID-19. The CDR3 consists of 16 residues. The V gene lost 1 base and the J gene lost 0 bases, with 12 bases spanning the gap. Germline V gene lookup returns CDR1 KGHSH and CDR2 LQKENI. Produced via immunoSEQ multiplex PCR; TCRdb's table is partial and in-frame only. The sample contains 200,000 to 250,000 clones, around 80% of which appear only once. The table lists this clone with a count of one. V gene TRBV18 combines with J gene TRBJ1-1; the D is unclear. Sequencing input: peripheral blood. The source of this sequence is a human donor in a cohort sampled during active COVID-19. CDR3 nucleotide sequence: TGTGCCAGCTCACCACGGGGAGGGCTTATGAACACTGAAGCTTTCTTT. This codes for CASSPRGGLMNTEAFF.